Listed here are 13 T cell receptor beta chains from one sample, sequenced in a study of technical replicates of blood from a few donors. Measured with immunoSEQ multiplex PCR; TCRdb has only the in-frame clones, and not every one. The data contain fewer than 95,000 clones, around 90% of them seen just once; the ten biggest clones take up 0.25%. Sequencing was carried out using T cells isolated from PBMCs. Receptor source: a human donor in good health.

The rearrangement links TRBV19 to TRBJ2-5; the D gene is possibly TRBD1 (5 bases). The CDR3 spans 14 residues. V lost 6 bases and J lost 2, with 13 bases in between. Germline lookup yields CDR1 LNHDA and CDR2 SQIVND (reference sequence). This CDR3 is CASRSPGKQETQYF. The CDR3 bases are TGTGCCAGTAGATCCCCAGGGAAACAAGAGACCCAGTACTTC.

This clone was counted only a few times. This rearrangement joins TRBV13 to TRBJ1-2; D unclear. The germline CDR1 and CDR2 sequences are PRHDT and FYEKMQ (reference sequence). Trimming stripped 2 bases from V and 5 bases from J, with 9 bases between. This CDR3 contains 13 residues. CDR3 DNA sequence: TGTGCCAGCAGCTTACAGGAAAGGTATGGCTACACCTTC. Protein sequence: CASSLQERYGYTF.

The chain links TRBV28 to TRBJ1-5; 9 nucleotides align to TRBD1. The CDR3 contains 16 residues. The V gene's germline CDR1 is MDHEN and CDR2 SYDVKM. The V segment lost 4 bases and the J segment 2 bases; nucleotides outside the gene matches: 6. CDR3: CASSSTGGFGNQPQHF. Here the CDR3 DNA reads TGTGCCAGCAGTTCCACAGGGGGCTTCGGCAATCAGCCCCAGCATTTT.

This chain joins TRBV7-6 and TRBJ1-1, with 7 bases matching TRBD1. CDR1 is SGHVS, CDR2 FNYEAQ, per germline. Germline trimming cut 5 bases from V and 1 base from J; bases unmatched to any gene: 7. The CDR3 covers 15 residues. CDR3 residues: CASSGAGGSNTEAFF. DNA of the CDR3: TGTGCCAGCAGCGGAGCAGGGGGGTCGAACACTGAAGCTTTCTTT.

V usage is TRBV4-2 and J usage is TRBJ2-7, with 9 bases aligning to TRBD2. J gave up 2 bases and V 3 bases, and 8 bases lay outside the gene matches. CDR1 is LGHNA and CDR2 is YNFKEQ in the germline V gene. This CDR3 has 16 residues. CDR3 loop: CASSHQTSGQTYEQYF. The CDR3, as DNA: TGTGCCAGCAGCCACCAAACTAGCGGGCAAACCTACGAGCAGTACTTC.

This clone was recorded a few times. The CDR3 DNA reads TGTGCCAGCAGACAGGGGGCCTATGGCTACACCTTC. Residues: CASRQGAYGYTF. V gene TRBV2 combines with J gene TRBJ1-2; TRBD1 aligns across 9 bases. This CDR3 has 12 residues. CDR1 and CDR2 (germline): SNHLY, FYNNEI. Trimming cost V 6 bases and J 4 bases; bases outside gene matches: 0.

This rearrangement joins TRBV10-3 to TRBJ2-4, with 13 bases that match TRBD2. This CDR3 has 18 amino acids. The V gene's germline CDR1 is ENHRY and CDR2 SYGVKD. Germline trimming cut 10 bases from V and 3 bases from J; bases unmatched to any gene: 15. CDR3: CASSTSGRVRIDKNIQYF. DNA of the CDR3: TGTGCCAGCTCCACTAGCGGGAGGGTCCGTATTGACAAAAACATTCAGTACTTC.

The chain employs TRBV5-6 and TRBJ2-1, with a tentative D call TRBD2 (5 bases). The germline V gene has CDR1 SGHDT and CDR2 YYEEEE. The CDR3 consists of 16 residues. Trimming took 2 bases from V and 0 from J, leaving 12 bases between them. CDR3 loop: CASSFRGPLSYNEQFF. The CDR3 nucleotides read TGTGCCAGCAGCTTTCGGGGTCCTCTCTCCTACAATGAGCAGTTCTTC. Filled out from reference TRBV5-6 and TRBJ2-1, the complete variable domain reads DAGVTQSPTHLIKTRGQQVTLRCSPKSGHDTVSWYQQALGQGPQFIFQYYEEEERQRGNFPDRFSGHQFPNYSSELNVNALLLGDSALYLCASSFRGPLSYNEQFFGPGTRLTVL.

Only one count was recorded for this clone. The DNA of the CDR3 is TGTGCCAGCAGCGCCGGGTCAGATCAGCCCCAGCATTTT. Translating gives CASSAGSDQPQHF. The chain employs TRBV6-6 and TRBJ1-5; no clear D gene. CDR3 length: 13 residues. With 6 bases removed from V and 5 bases from J, the gap between germline ends came to 11 bases. In germline, CDR1 is MNHNY, CDR2 SVGAGI (reference sequence).

This chain connects TRBV15 to TRBJ2-1, with TRBD2 identical over 11 bases. Losses at the gene ends were 0 bases for V and 15 bases for J; bases not matched to a gene: 10. Germline values: CDR1 LNHNV, CDR2 YYDKDF (reference sequence). CDR3 length: 15 residues. CDR3 amino acids: CATSRDLTSGEVLFF. CDR3 nucleotide sequence: TGTGCCACCAGCAGAGATTTGACTAGCGGGGAAGTTTTGTTCTTC.

The V gene is TRBV7-9, the J gene TRBJ2-1; D not resolved. The CDR3 is made up of 14 amino acids. Trimming removed 4 bases from V and 8 bases from J, with 15 bases in between. Germline lookup yields CDR1 SEHNR and CDR2 FQNEAQ (reference sequence). The CDR3 loop reads CASSSGSTIHEQFF. CDR3 coding DNA: TGTGCCAGCAGCTCCGGGTCCACTATCCATGAGCAGTTCTTC.

This clone was counted a few times. The chain recombines TRBV6-5 with TRBJ1-1; maybe TRBD1 (5 bases). This CDR3 is built from 12 residues. V was trimmed by 7 bases and J by 11 bases, leaving 17 bases between them. Germline V gene lookup returns CDR1 MNHEY and CDR2 SVGAGI. The CDR3 region has the DNA TGTGCCAGCACGGGGGGACGGGGGATGGCTTTCTTT. Residues: CASTGGRGMAFF.

V gene TRBV7-2 combines with J gene TRBJ2-7; TRBD2 matches 7 bases. The ends lost 5 bases at V and 4 bases at J; junction bases unmatched: 8. This CDR3 has 14 amino acids. In germline, CDR1 is SGHTA, CDR2 FQGNSA. CDR3 coding DNA: TGTGCCAGCAGCCCCGCGGCGGGGGAGTACGAGCAGTACTTC. Its protein product is CASSPAAGEYEQYF.